A selection of T cell receptor beta chains follows, all from one sample in a study of Ad26.COV2.S vaccination and SARS-CoV-2 variants. Clones were sequenced by immunoSEQ multiplex PCR, and TCRdb holds only the in-frame ones, with some missing. The sample shows some 400,000 clones, 75% to 90% of them seen only once. The input for sequencing was peripheral blood, taken in a trial of Ad26.COV2.S vaccine versus placebo. All receptors derive from a person aged 18-65 years who received the Ad26.COV2.S COVID-19 vaccine or a placebo. The CDR3 runs from the conserved cysteine through the conserved F or W. A D gene is named only where the DNA matches it firmly. Clone size is shown for a subset of rows, as once, few, many or a class of expanded clone.

V	J	size	D	CDR3	DNA
TRBV18	TRBJ2-6	NA	NA	CASSPASGANVLTF	TGTGCCAGCTCACCCGCCTCTGGGGCCAACGTCCTGACTTTC
TRBV2	TRBJ2-1	NA	TRBD1	CASRRQGINEQFF	TGTGCCAGCAGGAGACAGGGAATCAATGAGCAGTTCTTC
TRBV12-5	TRBJ2-5	NA	TRBD2	CASSTAGRETQYF	TGTGCTAGTTCGACAGCGGGAAGAGAGACCCAGTACTTC
TRBV6-5	TRBJ2-1	NA	NA	CASRPSRGTDNEQFF	TGTGCCAGCAGACCCTCTCGGGGGACAGACAATGAGCAGTTCTTC
TRBV4-1	TRBJ2-1	NA	NA	CASSQDVKSSSYNEQFF	TGCGCCAGCAGCCAAGATGTTAAGTCAAGCTCCTACAATGAGCAGTTCTTC
TRBV19	TRBJ2-1	few	TRBD2	CASRLAGYNEQFF	TGTGCCAGTAGACTAGCGGGCTACAATGAGCAGTTCTTC
TRBV29-1	TRBJ2-7	NA	NA	CSVEAGDSGLFYEQYF	TGCAGCGTTGAAGCGGGAGACTCGGGACTCTTCTACGAGCAGTACTTC
TRBV9	TRBJ1-4	once	TRBD1	CASSGPGQYEKLFF	TGTGCCAGCAGCGGACCGGGACAGTATGAAAAACTGTTTTTT
TRBV2	TRBJ2-5	NA	NA	CASSPPGSLGQETQYF	TGTGCCAGCTCCCCCCCGGGCAGTCTCGGTCAAGAGACCCAGTACTTC
TRBV9	TRBJ2-2	NA	NA	CASSVGVEGMAGELFF	TGTGCCAGCAGCGTAGGGGTAGAGGGGATGGCCGGGGAGCTGTTTTTT
TRBV28	TRBJ2-1	NA	TRBD2	CASSLFGEGLLDEQFF	TGTGCCAGCAGTTTATTCGGGGAGGGCCTTTTAGATGAGCAGTTCTTC
TRBV9	TRBJ1-1	once	NA	CASPPLAGVNTEAFF	TGTGCCAGCCCCCCCCTTGCAGGAGTGAACACTGAAGCTTTCTTT
TRBV6-5	TRBJ1-5	NA	NA	CASNTDSSYQPQHF	TGTGCCAGCAACACGGACAGTTCATATCAGCCCCAGCATTTT
TRBV5-4	TRBJ1-4	NA	TRBD1	CATQGPDEKLFF	TGTGCCACACAGGGGCCGGATGAAAAACTGTTTTTT
TRBV28	TRBJ1-5	NA	NA	CASSLLRGREQPQHF	TGTGCCAGCAGTTTATTAAGGGGTAGAGAGCAGCCCCAGCATTTT
TRBV3-1/TRBV3-2	TRBJ1-1	NA	TRBD1	CASSPGTGGTEAFF	TGTGCCAGCAGCCCCGGGACAGGGGGCACTGAAGCTTTCTTT
TRBV10-3	TRBJ2-5	NA	NA	CAISESVFQETQYF	TGTGCCATCAGTGAGTCGGTTTTCCAAGAGACCCAGTACTTC
TRBV28	TRBJ2-1	NA	TRBD2	CATKPSGTSHEQFF	TGTGCCACCAAACCCTCCGGGACTAGCCATGAGCAGTTCTTC
TRBV28	TRBJ1-2	NA	TRBD1	CASSSGTGVGYGYTF	TGTGCCAGCAGTTCCGGGACAGGGGTAGGCTATGGCTACACCTTC
TRBV4-2	TRBJ2-1	NA	NA	CASSQEGAADEQFF	TGTGCCAGCAGCCAAGAAGGGGCGGCGGATGAGCAGTTCTTC
TRBV4-2	TRBJ2-1	NA	TRBD2	CASSQGASGSLNEQFF	TGTGCCAGCAGCCAAGGGGCTAGCGGGAGTTTAAATGAGCAGTTCTTC
TRBV29-1	TRBJ2-1	NA	NA	CSVGSETAYNEQFF	TGCAGCGTAGGGTCCGAGACAGCCTACAATGAGCAGTTCTTC
TRBV28	TRBJ1-2	NA	NA	CASSYNRVGDLF	TGTGCCAGCAGTTACAACAGGGTAGGAGACCTCTTC
TRBV5-4	TRBJ2-2	NA	TRBD2	CASSFGGGNTGELFF	TGTGCCAGCAGCTTCGGGGGGGGCAACACCGGGGAGCTGTTTTTT
TRBV28	TRBJ2-7	NA	TRBD2	CASSRGLAGPSYEQYF	TGTGCCAGCTCCCGGGGACTAGCGGGCCCTTCCTACGAGCAGTACTTC
TRBV7-2	TRBJ2-1	NA	TRBD2	CASSLELAGTYDEQFF	TGTGCCAGCAGCTTAGAACTAGCGGGTACATATGATGAGCAGTTCTTC
TRBV21-1	TRBJ1-5	NA	NA	CASSKGGAGLNQPQHF	TGTGCCAGCAGTAAGGGGGGGGCAGGGTTGAATCAGCCCCAGCATTTT
TRBV7-9	TRBJ2-7	NA	NA	CASSADKNEQYF	TGTGCCAGCAGCGCCGACAAGAACGAGCAGTACTTC
TRBV2	TRBJ2-2	NA	NA	CASSDSRLTGELFF	TGTGCCAGCAGTGATTCCAGGCTCACCGGGGAGCTGTTTTTT
TRBV6-2/TRBV6-3	TRBJ1-5	NA	NA	CASSLSRGPQHF	TGTGCCAGCAGTTTGTCCCGAGGGCCCCAGCATTTT
TRBV5-1	TRBJ2-3	NA	TRBD2	CASSPLAGGVPDTQYF	TGCGCCAGCAGCCCCTTAGCGGGAGGAGTCCCAGATACGCAGTATTTT
TRBV27	TRBJ2-7	few	TRBD2	CASSLGSSGRAEQYF	TGTGCCAGCAGTTTAGGGTCTAGCGGGAGGGCCGAGCAGTACTTC
TRBV19	TRBJ1-2	NA	TRBD1	CASSIGTGYGYTF	TGTGCCAGTAGTATAGGGACAGGATATGGCTACACCTTC
TRBV28	TRBJ2-1	NA	TRBD2	CASSTRLAGDKAYNEQFF	TGTGCCAGCAGTACACGACTAGCGGGAGATAAGGCCTACAATGAGCAGTTCTTC
TRBV2	TRBJ2-7	NA	TRBD1	CASSENRGVNEQYF	TGTGCCAGCAGTGAAAACAGGGGTGTCAACGAGCAGTACTTC
TRBV29-1	TRBJ2-1	NA	NA	CSVLTRGQTSSYNEQFF	TGCAGCGTTTTAACCCGGGGCCAAACTAGCTCCTACAATGAGCAGTTCTTC
TRBV5-1	TRBJ1-3	NA	NA	CASSLDGTSGNTIYF	TGCGCCAGCAGCTTGGATGGGACCTCTGGAAACACCATATATTTT
TRBV28	TRBJ1-2	NA	NA	CASTPPLGGWFYGYTF	TGTGCCAGCACCCCCCCCCTCGGGGGCTGGTTCTATGGCTACACCTTC
TRBV11-3	TRBJ2-2	NA	NA	CASSAWDGELFF	TGTGCCAGCAGCGCTTGGGACGGGGAGCTGTTTTTT
TRBV9	TRBJ2-4	NA	TRBD2	CASGSGGSDIQYF	TGTGCCAGTGGTAGCGGGGGCTCGGACATTCAGTACTTC
TRBV9	TRBJ2-5	NA	TRBD1	CASSVYSGQGGETQYF	TGTGCCAGCAGCGTCTACTCGGGACAGGGTGGGGAGACCCAGTACTTC
TRBV28	TRBJ2-1	NA	NA	CASSLAGYEQFF	TGTGCCAGCAGCCTTGCGGGATATGAGCAGTTCTTC
TRBV6-2/TRBV6-3	TRBJ2-7	NA	TRBD1	CASSHLGQGYYEQYF	TGTGCCAGCAGCCACTTGGGACAGGGTTACTACGAGCAGTACTTC
TRBV5-8	TRBJ2-5	NA	TRBD2	CASSFPPGTSGQRQETQYF	TGTGCCAGCAGCTTTCCCCCCGGGACTAGCGGACAACGCCAAGAGACCCAGTACTTC
TRBV6-6	TRBJ2-7	NA	TRBD2	CASSPRLAVGEQYF	TGTGCCAGCAGCCCTCGACTAGCGGTAGGCGAGCAGTACTTC
TRBV21-1	TRBJ2-5	NA	NA	CASSAGLAVQETQYF	TGTGCCAGCAGCGCGGGACTAGCGGTTCAAGAGACCCAGTACTTC
TRBV5-6	TRBJ1-1	NA	NA	CASSAGPDTEAFF	TGTGCCAGCAGCGCAGGGCCCGACACTGAAGCTTTCTTT
TRBV9	TRBJ2-2	NA	NA	CASSVGVTGELFF	TGTGCCAGCAGCGTAGGTGTAACCGGGGAGCTGTTTTTT
TRBV2	TRBJ1-3	NA	NA	CASSGIVSGNTIYF	TGTGCCAGCAGTGGTATAGTCTCTGGAAACACCATATATTTT
TRBV5-1	TRBJ2-2	once	TRBD2	CASSPALIAGYTGELFF	TGCGCCAGCAGCCCGGCTTTGATAGCGGGTTACACCGGGGAGCTGTTTTTT
TRBV11-3	TRBJ1-1	NA	NA	CASSLMMGTEAFF	TGTGCCAGCAGCTTAATGATGGGCACTGAAGCTTTCTTT
TRBV29-1	TRBJ2-5	NA	TRBD2	CSVHTGTSVPRETQYF	TGCAGCGTTCACACCGGGACTAGCGTCCCCCGAGAGACCCAGTACTTC
TRBV15	TRBJ1-2	NA	NA	CATSPSGTLGYTF	TGTGCCACCAGCCCTTCGGGGACTCTCGGCTACACCTTC
TRBV7-3	TRBJ2-2	NA	NA	CASSDADRPTGELFF	TGTGCCAGCAGCGACGCCGACCGCCCAACCGGGGAGCTGTTTTTT
TRBV6-6	TRBJ1-1	NA	NA	CASSSTGMNTEAFF	TGTGCCAGCAGTTCTACAGGGATGAACACTGAAGCTTTCTTT